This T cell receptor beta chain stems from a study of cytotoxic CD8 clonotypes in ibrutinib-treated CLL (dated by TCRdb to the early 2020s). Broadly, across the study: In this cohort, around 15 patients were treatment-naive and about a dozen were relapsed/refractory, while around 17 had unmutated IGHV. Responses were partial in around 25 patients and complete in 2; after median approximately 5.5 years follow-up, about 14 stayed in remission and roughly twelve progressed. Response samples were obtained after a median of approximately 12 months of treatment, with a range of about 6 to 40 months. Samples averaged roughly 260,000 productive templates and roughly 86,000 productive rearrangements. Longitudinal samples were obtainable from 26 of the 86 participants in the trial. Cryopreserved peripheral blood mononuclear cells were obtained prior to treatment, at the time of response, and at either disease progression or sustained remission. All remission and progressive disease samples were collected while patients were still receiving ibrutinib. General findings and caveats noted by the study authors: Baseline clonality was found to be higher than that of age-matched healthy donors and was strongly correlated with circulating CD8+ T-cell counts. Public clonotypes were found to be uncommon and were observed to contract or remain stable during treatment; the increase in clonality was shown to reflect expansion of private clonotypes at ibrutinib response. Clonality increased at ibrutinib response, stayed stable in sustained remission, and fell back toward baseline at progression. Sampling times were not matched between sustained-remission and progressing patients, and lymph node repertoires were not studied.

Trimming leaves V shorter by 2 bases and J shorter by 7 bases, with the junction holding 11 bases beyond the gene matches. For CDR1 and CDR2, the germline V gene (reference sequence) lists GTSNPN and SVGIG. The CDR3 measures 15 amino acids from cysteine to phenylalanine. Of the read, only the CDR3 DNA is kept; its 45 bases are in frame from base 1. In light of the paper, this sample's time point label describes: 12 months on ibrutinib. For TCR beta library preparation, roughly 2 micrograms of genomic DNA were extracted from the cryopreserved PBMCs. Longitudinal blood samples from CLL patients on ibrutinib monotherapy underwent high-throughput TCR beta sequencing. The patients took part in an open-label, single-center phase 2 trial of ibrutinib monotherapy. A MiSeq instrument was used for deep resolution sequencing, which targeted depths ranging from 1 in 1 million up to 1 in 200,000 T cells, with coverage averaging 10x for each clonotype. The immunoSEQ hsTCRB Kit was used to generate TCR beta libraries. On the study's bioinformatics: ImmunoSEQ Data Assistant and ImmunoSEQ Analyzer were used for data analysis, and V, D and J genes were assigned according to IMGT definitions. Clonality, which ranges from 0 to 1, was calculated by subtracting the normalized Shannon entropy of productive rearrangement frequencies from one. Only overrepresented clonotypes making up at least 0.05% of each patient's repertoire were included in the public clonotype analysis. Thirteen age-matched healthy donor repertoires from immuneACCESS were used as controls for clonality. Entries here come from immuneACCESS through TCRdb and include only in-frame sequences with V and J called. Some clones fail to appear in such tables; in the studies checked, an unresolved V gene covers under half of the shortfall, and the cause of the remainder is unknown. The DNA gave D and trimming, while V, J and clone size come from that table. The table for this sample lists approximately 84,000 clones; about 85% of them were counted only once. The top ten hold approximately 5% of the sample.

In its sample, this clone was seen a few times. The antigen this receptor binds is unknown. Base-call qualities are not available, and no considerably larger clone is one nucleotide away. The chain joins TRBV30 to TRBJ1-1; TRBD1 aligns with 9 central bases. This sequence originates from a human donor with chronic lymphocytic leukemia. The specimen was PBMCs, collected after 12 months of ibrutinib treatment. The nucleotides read TGTGCCTGGAGTCCCGGCCGGCGGACAGGGGATGAAGCTTTCTTT. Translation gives CAWSPGRRTGDEAFF. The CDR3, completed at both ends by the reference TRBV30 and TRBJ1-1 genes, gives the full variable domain SQTIHQWPATLVQPVGSPLSLECTVEGTSNPNLYWYRQAAGRGLQLLFYSVGIGQISSEVPQNLSASRPQDRQFILSSKKLLLSDSGFYLCAWSPGRRTGDEAFFGQGTRLTVV.